Each of the 15 T cell receptor beta chains below was sequenced from the same sample in a study of graft-versus-host responses after intestinal transplantation. Only in-frame clones appear in the TCRdb table, and some are missing; sequencing was by immunoSEQ multiplex PCR. The sample lists approximately 28,000 clones; 85% to 95% were seen once. Sequencing was performed on PBMCs, taken 66 days after intestinal transplant. All receptors come from a human patient who received an intestinal transplant, so some T cells may come from the graft donor.

The genes are TRBV19 and TRBJ2-1; 10 bases map to TRBD2. After removal of 1 base from V and 4 bases from J, the junction contained 1 base not matched to a gene. There are 15 residues in the CDR3. Germline V CDR1 and CDR2: LNHDA, SQIVND (reference sequence). CDR3 loop: CASSIGTSGYNEQFF. DNA for the CDR3: TGTGCCAGTAGTATAGGGACTAGCGGTTACAATGAGCAGTTCTTC.

The J gene is TRBJ1-2, the V gene TRBV4-3; D gene uncertain. CDR3 size: 17 residues. V lost 3 bases to trimming and J lost 1 base, with 18 bases between them. The germline V gene has CDR1 LGHNA and CDR2 YSLEER. CDR3 sequence reads: CASSHAAVETDNYGYTF. In nucleotides, the CDR3 is TGCGCCAGCAGCCATGCCGCCGTAGAGACGGATAACTATGGCTACACCTTC.

The chain has TRBV10-3 and TRBJ1-1; 10 bases line up with TRBD1. CDR1 is ENHRY and CDR2 is SYGVKD in the germline V gene. The V segment lost 4 bases and the J segment 5 bases; nucleotides outside the gene matches: 7. The CDR3 covers 15 residues. For the CDR3, the DNA is TGTGCCATCAGTGCCGACGGGACAGGGGCGACTGAAGCTTTCTTT. It translates to CAISADGTGATEAFF.

The chain couples TRBV7-9 to TRBJ2-1, with D tentatively TRBD2 (5 bases). Looked up from germline, CDR1 is SEHNR and CDR2 is FQNEAQ (reference sequence). V lost 5 bases, J lost 6 bases, and 11 bases lay in between. The CDR3 runs 13 residues. DNA of the CDR3: TGTGCCAGCAGCCCGGGGAACGTCAATGAGCAGTTCTTC. Its protein is CASSPGNVNEQFF.

The CDR3, as DNA: TGTGCCAGTAGTATAGAGGGCGAAAGGGGGAACAATGAGCAGTTCTTC. Encoded protein: CASSIEGERGNNEQFF. This chain joins TRBV19 and TRBJ2-1, with D perhaps TRBD1 (6 bases). CDR1 LNHDA and CDR2 SQIVND come from the germline V gene (reference sequence). The V end was cut by 0 bases, the J end by 5 bases, with 14 bases between. The CDR3 length is 16 residues.

This clone was detected once. The V gene is TRBV7-6, the J gene TRBJ1-1, with D tentatively TRBD1 (5 bases). The CDR3 length is 15 residues. Germline V CDR1 and CDR2: SGHVS, FNYEAQ. The V end was cut by 6 bases, the J end by 1 base, with 15 bases between. CDR3 sequence (DNA): TGTGCCAGCAGACCTTGGTCTCAGGGGAACACTGAAGCTTTCTTT. The encoded protein is CASRPWSQGNTEAFF.

This clone was picked up a small number of times. The chain links TRBV10-3 to TRBJ1-1; TRBD1 matches 7 bases. J gave up 2 bases and V 10 bases, and 7 bases lay outside the gene matches. This CDR3 comprises 13 residues. Germline values: CDR1 ENHRY, CDR2 SYGVKD. The CDR3 region has the DNA TGTGCCAGCCGAGGGGGCTTCAACACTGAAGCTTTCTTT. Translated: CASRGGFNTEAFF.

The rearrangement joins TRBV4-1 to TRBJ1-2; 10 bases match TRBD1. Trimming cost V 4 bases and J 8 bases; bases outside gene matches: 7. The CDR3 runs to 14 residues. CDR1 is MGHRA, CDR2 YSYEKL, per germline. CDR3 in DNA: TGCGCCAGCAGCCTCGGACAGGGGGTGGAGGGCTACACCTTC. Protein: CASSLGQGVEGYTF.

The chain uses TRBV4-2 and TRBJ2-7; tentatively, D is TRBD2 (5 bases). Germline-derived CDR1 and CDR2 are LGHNA and YNFKEQ. The CDR3 runs to 13 residues. V lost 5 bases and J 0 bases, leaving 8 bases between the germline ends. The CDR3 DNA reads as TGTGCCAGCAGCTCGGGGTACTCCTACGAGCAGTACTTC. Its translation is CASSSGYSYEQYF.

The rearrangement links TRBV27 to TRBJ1-1; the D is unclear. The CDR3 has 14 amino acids. Trimming removed 7 bases from V and 6 bases from J, with 18 bases in between. Germline CDR1 is MNHEY and CDR2 is SMNVEV (reference sequence). In DNA form, the CDR3 reads TGTGCCAGCATGGCTATCGGCCCCTACGCTGAAGCTTTCTTT. Translation: CASMAIGPYAEAFF.

This chain joins TRBV6-5 and TRBJ2-2; 7 bases map to TRBD1. The CDR3 is 16 residues long. Trimming removed 0 bases from V and 8 bases from J; junction bases left unmatched: 9. The V gene's germline CDR1 is MNHEY and CDR2 SVGAGI. CDR3 sequence reads: CASSYSETGIGGELFF. The CDR3 DNA follows: TGTGCCAGCAGTTACTCAGAGACAGGGATCGGAGGGGAGCTGTTTTTT.

This chain connects TRBV11-2 to TRBJ1-2; TRBD1 is a possible D gene (6 bases). V lost 3 bases, J lost 8 bases, and 16 bases lay in between. CDR3 length equals 14 residues. From germline, CDR1 is SGHAT and CDR2 FQNNGV. CDR3 in DNA: TGTGCCAGCAGCTTGGCCCCGGGGGGCAGCGGCTACACCTTC. Protein: CASSLAPGGSGYTF. Complete variable domain (other parts from reference TRBV11-2 and TRBJ1-2): EAGVAQSPRYKIIEKRQSVAFWCNPISGHATLYWYQQILGQGPKLLIQFQNNGVVDDSQLPKDRFSAERLKGVDSTLKIQPAKLEDSAVYLCASSLAPGGSGYTFGSGTRLTVV.

This clone showed up just once. The CDR3 sequence is CASSLELVPYNEQFF. CDR3 sequence (DNA): TGCGCCAGCAGCTTGGAGTTAGTCCCTTACAATGAGCAGTTCTTC. The chain uses TRBV5-1 and TRBJ2-1, with D uncertain. Deletions cut 0 bases from V and 4 bases from J, with 11 bases between. The CDR3 length is 15 residues. Germline V CDR1 and CDR2: SGHRS, YFSETQ.

The chain carries TRBV2 and TRBJ2-4; tentatively, D is TRBD1 (5 bases). Trimming took off 2 bases at V and 2 bases at J, with 16 bases between the two ends. Germline V gene lookup returns CDR1 SNHLY and CDR2 FYNNEI. This CDR3 has 17 amino acids. CDR3 DNA sequence: TGTGCCAGCAGTGAATCCCAGGGAATAACGACCAAAAACATTCAGTACTTC. It encodes CASSESQGITTKNIQYF.

The rearrangement joins TRBV9 to TRBJ2-3; D gene uncertain. This CDR3 is 12 amino acids long. V was clipped by 5 bases and J by 0 bases, with 4 bases between them. Germline assignment: CDR1 SGDLS and CDR2 YYNGEE. In DNA form, the CDR3 reads TGTGCCAGCAGGGGTAGCACAGATACGCAGTATTTT. Its protein is CASRGSTDTQYF.